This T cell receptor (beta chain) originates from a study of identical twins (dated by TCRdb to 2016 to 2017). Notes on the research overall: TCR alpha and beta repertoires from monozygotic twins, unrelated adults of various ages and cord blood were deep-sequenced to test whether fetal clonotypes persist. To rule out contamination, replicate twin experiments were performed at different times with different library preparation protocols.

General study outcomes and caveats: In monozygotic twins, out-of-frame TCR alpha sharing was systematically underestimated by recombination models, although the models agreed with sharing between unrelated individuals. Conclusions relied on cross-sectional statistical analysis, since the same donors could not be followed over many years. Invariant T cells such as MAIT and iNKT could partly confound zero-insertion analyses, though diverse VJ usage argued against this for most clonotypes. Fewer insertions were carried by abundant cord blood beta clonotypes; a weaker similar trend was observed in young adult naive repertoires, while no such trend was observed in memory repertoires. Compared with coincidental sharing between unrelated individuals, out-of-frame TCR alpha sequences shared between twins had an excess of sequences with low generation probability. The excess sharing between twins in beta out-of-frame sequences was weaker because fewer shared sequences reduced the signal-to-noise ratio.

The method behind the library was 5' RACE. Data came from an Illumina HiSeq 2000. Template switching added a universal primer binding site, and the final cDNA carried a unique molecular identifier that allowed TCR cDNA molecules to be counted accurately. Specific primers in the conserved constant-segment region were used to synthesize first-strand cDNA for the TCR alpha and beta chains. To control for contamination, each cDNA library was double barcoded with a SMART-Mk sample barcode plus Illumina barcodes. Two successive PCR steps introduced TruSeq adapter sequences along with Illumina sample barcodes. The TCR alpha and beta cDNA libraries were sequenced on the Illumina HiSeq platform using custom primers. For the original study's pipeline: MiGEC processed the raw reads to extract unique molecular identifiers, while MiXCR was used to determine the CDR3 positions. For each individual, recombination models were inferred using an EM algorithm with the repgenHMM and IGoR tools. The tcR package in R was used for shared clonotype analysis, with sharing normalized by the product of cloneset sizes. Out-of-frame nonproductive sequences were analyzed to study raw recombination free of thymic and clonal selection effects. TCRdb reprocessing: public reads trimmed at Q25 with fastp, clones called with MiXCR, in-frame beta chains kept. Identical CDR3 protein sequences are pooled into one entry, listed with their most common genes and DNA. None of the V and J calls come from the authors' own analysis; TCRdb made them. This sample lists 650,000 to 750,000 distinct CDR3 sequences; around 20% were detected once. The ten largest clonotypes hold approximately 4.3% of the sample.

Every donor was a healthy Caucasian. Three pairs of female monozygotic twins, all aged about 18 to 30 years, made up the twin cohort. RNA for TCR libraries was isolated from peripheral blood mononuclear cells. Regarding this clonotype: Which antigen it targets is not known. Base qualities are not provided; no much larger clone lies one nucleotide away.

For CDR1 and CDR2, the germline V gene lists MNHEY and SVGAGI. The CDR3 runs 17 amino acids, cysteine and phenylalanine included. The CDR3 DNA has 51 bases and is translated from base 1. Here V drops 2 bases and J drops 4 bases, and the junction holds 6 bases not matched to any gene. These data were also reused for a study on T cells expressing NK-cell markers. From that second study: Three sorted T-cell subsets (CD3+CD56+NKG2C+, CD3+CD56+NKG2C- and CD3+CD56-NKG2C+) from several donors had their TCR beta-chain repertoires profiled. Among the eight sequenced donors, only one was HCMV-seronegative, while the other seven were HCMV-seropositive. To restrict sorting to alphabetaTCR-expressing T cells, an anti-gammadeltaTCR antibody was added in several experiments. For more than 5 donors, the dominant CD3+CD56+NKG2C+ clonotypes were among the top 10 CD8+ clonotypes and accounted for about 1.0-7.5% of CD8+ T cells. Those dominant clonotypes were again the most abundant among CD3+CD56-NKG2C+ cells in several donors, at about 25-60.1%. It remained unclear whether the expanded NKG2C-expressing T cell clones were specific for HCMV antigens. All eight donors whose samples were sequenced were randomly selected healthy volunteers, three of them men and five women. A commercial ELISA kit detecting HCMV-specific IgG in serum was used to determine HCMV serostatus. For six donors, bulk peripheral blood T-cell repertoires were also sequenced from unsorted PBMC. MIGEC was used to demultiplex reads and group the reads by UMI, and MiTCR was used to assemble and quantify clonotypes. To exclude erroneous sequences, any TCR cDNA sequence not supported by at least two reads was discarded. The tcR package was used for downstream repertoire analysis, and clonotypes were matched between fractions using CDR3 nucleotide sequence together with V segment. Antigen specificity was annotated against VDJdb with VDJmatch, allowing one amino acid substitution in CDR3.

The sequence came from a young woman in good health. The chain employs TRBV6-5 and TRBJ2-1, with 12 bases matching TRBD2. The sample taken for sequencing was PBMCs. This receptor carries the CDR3 CASSYTWTSGVYNEQFF. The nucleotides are TGTGCCAGCAGTTACACATGGACTAGCGGGGTATACAATGAGCAGTTCTTC.